The T cell receptor (beta chain) under discussion was sequenced for a study of lymphopenia after photon versus proton radiotherapy (dated by TCRdb to between 2018 and 2021). In terms of the full investigation: Photon and proton radiation therapy were compared by the study for their immunological effects in patients with gastrointestinal tumors who developed high-grade lymphopenia. The cohort comprised 20 patients with gastrointestinal tumors who received either photon or proton therapy and then developed lymphopenia. The study aimed to characterize how the two radiation modalities differ in their impact on the immune system. Findings and caveats that apply to the study as a whole: The authors looked at the survival association only in patients who died, and they framed better survival with proton therapy as a possibility rather than a demonstrated result. After the lymphocyte count nadir, photon-treated repertoires showed oligoclonal expansion, especially of CD8+ Temra cells, which drove the drop in diversity. Across the cohort, a larger post-nadir drop in TCR diversity was inversely correlated with overall survival time among patients who died. During treatment, patients who received proton therapy stayed relatively stable, whereas patients who received photon therapy lost naive T cells and TCR diversity and gained effector/memory populations.

As regards this clone: The specificity of this receptor is unknown. Within one base of it there is no much larger clone, and no base qualities were kept.

From the cysteine up to the phenylalanine, the CDR3 has a length of 15 residues. Just CDR3 DNA is preserved here, 45 bases in frame from base 1. Based on the germline V gene, the CDR1 and CDR2 sequences are SGHVS and FNYEAQ. After removal of 2 bases from V and 2 bases from J, the junction retains 3 bases not matched to a gene. The protocol used for the library was the immunoSEQ multiplex PCR assay. T cell repertoires were profiled by deep sequencing of rearranged TCR beta loci, alongside multiparametric flow cytometry. The source is immuneACCESS, and TCRdb retained only in-frame sequences with V and J called. Part of the clones is not carried over; for the studies checked, unresolved V genes explain less than half of this, and the remainder is unexplained. For this sample there are roughly 45,000 clones; about 85% appear just once. The ten largest clones capture over 2% of the sample.

Recombination connected TRBV7-6 to TRBJ1-3, with TRBD1 identical over 7 junction bases. The clonotype was recovered from a man aged 35 to 55 with gastric cancer. The sample was peripheral blood, taken from a patient treated with photon-based radiotherapy. CDR3 region: CASSLKTGTGNTIYF. The nucleotide sequence is given as TGTGCCAGCAGCTTAAAGACAGGGACTGGAAACACCATATATTTT.